Listed below are T cell receptor beta chains from one sample, sequenced in a study of shared clonotypes between healthy human individuals. The assay was immunoSEQ multiplex PCR, and TCRdb's table has in-frame clones only and misses some. There are about 1.4 million clones in the sample; roughly 96% occur only once, and over 1% lies in the top ten. Input material: naive CD4+ T cells sorted from blood. Source of these receptors: a young man in good health. Both conserved end residues are part of each CDR3.

V gene: TRBV5-1
J gene: TRBJ2-2
CDR3 protein: CASSLGQGAGELFF

V gene: TRBV28
J gene: TRBJ2-1
CDR3 protein: CASSPLTSVGGEQFF

V gene: TRBV5-4
J gene: TRBJ2-3
CDR3 protein: CASSRTATDTQYF

V gene: TRBV21-1
J gene: TRBJ2-3
CDR3 protein: CASSTLARARVDTQYF

V gene: TRBV6-5
J gene: TRBJ1-5
CDR3 protein: CASSPRSSQPQHF

V gene: TRBV10-3
J gene: TRBJ2-7
CDR3 protein: CAIGKGRSYEQYF

V gene: TRBV6-6
J gene: TRBJ2-7
CDR3 protein: CASSYSTTGGGLEQYF

V gene: TRBV28
J gene: TRBJ1-2
CDR3 protein: CASSLDREIGYTF

V gene: TRBV27
J gene: TRBJ2-1
CDR3 protein: CASSLSALAGENEQFF

V gene: TRBV5-1
J gene: TRBJ2-7
CDR3 protein: CASSPLPNQVYEQYF

V gene: TRBV9
J gene: TRBJ1-2
CDR3 protein: CASSVDPQGGGYTF

V gene: TRBV30
J gene: TRBJ2-4
CDR3 protein: CAWIRRGLPKNIQYF

V gene: TRBV6-5
J gene: TRBJ2-1
CDR3 protein: CASSTRSEQFF

V gene: TRBV28
J gene: TRBJ1-2
CDR3 protein: CASTHRGRNYGYTF

V gene: TRBV28
J gene: TRBJ2-3
CDR3 protein: CASSNTGGPTDTQYF

V gene: TRBV30
J gene: TRBJ2-4
CDR3 protein: CAWSVAGAKNIQYF

V gene: TRBV18
J gene: TRBJ1-2
CDR3 protein: CASSQPGPNYGYTF

V gene: TRBV7-8
J gene: TRBJ2-3
CDR3 protein: CASSLSTATDTQYF

V gene: TRBV7-9
J gene: TRBJ2-7
CDR3 protein: CASSLVSGISYEQYF

V gene: TRBV28
J gene: TRBJ2-7
CDR3 protein: CASSPGGGGFYEQYF

V gene: TRBV28
J gene: TRBJ2-7
CDR3 protein: CASTRTGSLEEQYF

V gene: TRBV5-5
J gene: TRBJ1-3
CDR3 protein: CASSLDWDRNTIYF

V gene: TRBV7-8
J gene: TRBJ2-7
CDR3 protein: CASSSGASGTHSYEQYF

V gene: TRBV5-1
J gene: TRBJ2-7
CDR3 protein: CASSLGRGGIEQYF

V gene: TRBV29-1
J gene: TRBJ2-7
CDR3 protein: CSVVDRGDPIEQYF

V gene: TRBV11-2
J gene: TRBJ1-1
CDR3 protein: CASSFTGRTEAFF

V gene: TRBV2
J gene: TRBJ1-5
CDR3 protein: CASPRLDREMSNQPQHF

V gene: TRBV29-1
J gene: TRBJ2-1
CDR3 protein: CSVAEGLRNEQFF

V gene: TRBV9
J gene: TRBJ1-3
CDR3 protein: CASSGGQGANTIYF

V gene: TRBV11-2
J gene: TRBJ2-5
CDR3 protein: CASSPRTAGSQYF

V gene: TRBV2
J gene: TRBJ1-5
CDR3 protein: CASSEAASNQPQHF

V gene: TRBV28
J gene: TRBJ2-7
CDR3 protein: CASSSLRAEQYF

V gene: TRBV25-1
J gene: TRBJ2-1
CDR3 protein: CASRSHGPDQFF

V gene: TRBV5-1
J gene: TRBJ2-1
CDR3 protein: CASSGWTSGGYNEQFF

V gene: TRBV5-1
J gene: TRBJ2-5
CDR3 protein: CASSLERLRTQYF

V gene: TRBV27
J gene: TRBJ2-1
CDR3 protein: CASSSRWRWGIEQFF

V gene: TRBV2
J gene: TRBJ2-1
CDR3 protein: CASSDHHLAGVSDEQFF

V gene: TRBV7-3
J gene: TRBJ1-2
CDR3 protein: CASSSRGHELDGYTF

V gene: TRBV6-1
J gene: TRBJ1-2
CDR3 protein: CASSEAGQHYGYTF

V gene: TRBV5-1
J gene: TRBJ2-5
CDR3 protein: CASSLEGLAGETQYF